In this sample, the clone carrying this TCR beta chain turned up once. This record comes from a study of control samples from healthy donors and cancer patients. The CDR3 has 15 amino acids. The V gene's germline CDR1 is SGHRS and CDR2 YFSETQ. After removal of 3 bases from V and 3 bases from J, the junction contained 4 bases not matched to a gene. This table comes from immunoSEQ multiplex PCR, and its TCRdb copy is limited to in-frame clones, with some not included. The sample has about 65,000 clones; less than 95% are singletons. The sequenced material came from PBMCs. This chain connects TRBV5-1 to TRBJ2-2; 8 positions agree with TRBD1. This TCR was sampled from a woman between 45 and 60 years old with colorectal cancer. CDR3 DNA sequence: TGCGCCAGCAGCTCGCCGGGACAGGACACCGGGGAGCTGTTTTTT. It yields the protein CASSSPGQDTGELFF.